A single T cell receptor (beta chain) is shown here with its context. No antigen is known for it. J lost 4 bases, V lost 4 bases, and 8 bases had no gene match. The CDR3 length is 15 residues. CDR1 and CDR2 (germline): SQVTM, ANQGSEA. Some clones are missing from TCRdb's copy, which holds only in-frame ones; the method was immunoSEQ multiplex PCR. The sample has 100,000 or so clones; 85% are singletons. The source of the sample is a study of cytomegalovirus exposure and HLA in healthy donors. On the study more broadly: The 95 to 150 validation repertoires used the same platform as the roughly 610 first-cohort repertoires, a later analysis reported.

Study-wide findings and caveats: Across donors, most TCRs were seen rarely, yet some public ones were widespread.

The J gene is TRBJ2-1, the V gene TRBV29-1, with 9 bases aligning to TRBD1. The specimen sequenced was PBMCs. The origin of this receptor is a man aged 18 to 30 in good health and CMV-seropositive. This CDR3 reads CSVGGGQGRYNEQFF. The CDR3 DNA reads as TGCAGCGTTGGCGGGGGACAGGGACGATACAATGAGCAGTTCTTC.